A single sample gave rise to the 24 T cell receptor beta chains below, sequenced in a study of T cells expressing NK-cell markers (dated by TCRdb to 2019 to 2021). Library preparation was by 5' RACE. The run used an Illumina HiSeq 2000. Reads reprocessed by TCRdb are summarized as one entry per CDR3 protein sequence, and DNA is absent. For this sample, the table gives some 460,000 distinct CDR3 sequences. 1.4% of the sample rests with the top ten. Source material: blood T cells: a sorted CD56 or NKG2C T cell subset, CD4+ or CD8+ T cells, or bulk PBMC T cells (not recorded which). Receptors were obtained from a woman in her forties or fifties in good health. Donor details come from another sample of the same person, matched by shared clones.

The rearrangement uses TRBV20-1 and TRBJ2-5; TCRdb's D call of TRBD2 is untestable without DNA. This CDR3 contains 15 residues. In germline, CDR1 is DFQATT, CDR2 SNEGSKA (reference sequence). The CDR3 sequence is CSASKGSLATETQYF.

The rearrangement joins TRBV28 to TRBJ2-3; the D call from TCRdb, TRBD2, cannot be confirmed without DNA. The CDR3 has 15 amino acids. CDR1 MDHEN and CDR2 SYDVKM come from the germline V gene. CDR3 protein: CASSRREGYTDTQYF.

The rearrangement links TRBV11-2 to TRBJ2-1; there is no DNA to check the TCRdb D call of TRBD2. CDR3 length: 16 residues. Germline lookup yields CDR1 SGHAT and CDR2 FQNNGV. The CDR3: CASSDGTSGKLEEQFF.

V usage is TRBV10-3 and J usage is TRBJ2-3; TCRdb's assignment of TRBD1 cannot be checked, as there is no DNA. The CDR3 has 14 amino acids. Germline V CDR1 and CDR2: ENHRY, SYGVKD. CDR3 sequence reads: CAIRDLTGQDTQYF.

J is TRBJ1-6 and V is TRBV5-1; lacking DNA, the TRBD1 call made by TCRdb goes unchecked. The CDR3 sequence is 15 residues long. Germline-derived CDR1 and CDR2 are SGHRS and YFSETQ. The CDR3: CASSSRGTYNSPLHF. The full variable domain, its missing parts supplied by reference TRBV5-1 and TRBJ1-6, is KAGVTQTPRYLIKTRGQQVTLSCSPISGHRSVSWYQQTPGQGLQFLFEYFSETQRNKGNFPGRFSGRQFSNSRSEMNVSTLELGDSALYLCASSSRGTYNSPLHFGNGTRLTVT.

V usage is TRBV5-1 and J usage is TRBJ2-5; lacking DNA, the TRBD2 call made by TCRdb goes unchecked. Germline CDR1 and CDR2: SGHRS and YFSETQ. CDR3 size: 18 residues. CDR3 loop: CASSLRRLAGGSEETQYF.

This sequence joins TRBV7-9 and TRBJ2-3; TCRdb calls TRBD2, which cannot be checked without DNA. In germline, CDR1 is SEHNR, CDR2 FQNEAQ (reference sequence). The CDR3 length is 17 residues. The CDR3 sequence: CASSLASGSLLTDTQYF.

The rearrangement uses TRBV5-1 and TRBJ2-7. The CDR3 has 14 amino acids. Germline CDR1 reads SGHRS; CDR2 reads YFSETQ. The CDR3 sequence: CASSLVGSRDEQYF.

This chain links TRBV27 with TRBJ2-2; TCRdb's D call of TRBD2 is untestable without DNA. There are 14 residues in the CDR3. In germline, CDR1 is MNHEY, CDR2 SMNVEV (reference sequence). The CDR3 loop reads CASSFGALTGELFF.

V is TRBV7-8 and J is TRBJ2-7; TCRdb picks TRBD1, but there is no DNA to check that call. Germline CDR1 and CDR2: SGHVS and FQNEAQ. The CDR3 length is 15 residues. CDR3 protein: CASSTRTGNYGEQYF. Drawing the rest from reference TRBV7-8 and TRBJ2-7, the complete variable domain is GAGVSQSPRYKVAKRGQDVALRCDPISGHVSLFWYQQALGQGPEFLTYFQNEAQLDKSGLPSDRFFAERPEGSVSTLKIQRTQQEDSAVYLCASSTRTGNYGEQYFGPGTRLTVT.

CDR3 sequence: CASSFFRGSATNEKLFF. This chain joins TRBV12-3 or TRBV12-4 and TRBJ1-4; TCRdb proposes TRBD1, but this gene call is untestable without DNA. The CDR3 consists of 17 residues.

The chain has TRBV12-3 or TRBV12-4 and TRBJ2-5. The CDR3 sequence is 14 residues long. The CDR3 region is CASSLSEGQETQYF.

The chain employs TRBV5-4 and TRBJ2-2; TCRdb picks TRBD1, but there is no DNA to check that call. The CDR3 length is 16 residues. Germline values: CDR1 SGHNT, CDR2 YYREEE (reference sequence). This chain's CDR3 is CASSQRQAPNTGELFF.

CDR3 region: CATSDDRSGEGYTF. This chain connects TRBV24-1 to TRBJ1-2; TCRdb designates TRBD1, a call that cannot be tested without DNA. This CDR3 region has 14 residues. Germline CDR1 reads KGHDR; CDR2 reads SFDVKD.

This rearrangement joins TRBV5-6 to TRBJ2-5; TCRdb lists TRBD1, though no DNA is available to test this call. The V gene's germline CDR1 is SGHDT and CDR2 YYEEEE. The CDR3 consists of 15 residues. The CDR3: CASSKGTGGMETQYF.

V and J are TRBV12-3 or TRBV12-4 and TRBJ1-4; without DNA, the TCRdb call of TRBD1 cannot be checked. This CDR3 is built from 16 residues. The CDR3 loop is CASTQRPGKGGEKLFF.

This chain joins TRBV6-5 and TRBJ2-1; without DNA, the TCRdb call of TRBD2 cannot be checked. The germline CDR1 and CDR2 sequences are MNHEY and SVGAGI. This CDR3 is built from 16 residues. The CDR3: CASSYRLAGGFNEQFF.

CDR3 residues: CASSSRSGFNEQFF. V gene TRBV5-1 combines with J gene TRBJ2-1. The CDR3 extends over 14 amino acids. The germline CDR1 and CDR2 sequences are SGHRS and YFSETQ.

V and J are TRBV20-1 and TRBJ1-1; TCRdb reports TRBD1, a call that lacks DNA to check it against. Germline CDR1 and CDR2: DFQATT and SNEGSKA (reference sequence). The CDR3 contains 15 residues. This CDR3 reads CSASGTAGIGTEAFF.

V gene TRBV30 combines with J gene TRBJ2-2; absent DNA, TCRdb's TRBD1 call cannot be checked. In germline, CDR1 is GTSNPN, CDR2 SVGIG (reference sequence). This CDR3 contains 13 residues. The chain's CDR3 is CAWRTGGDGELFF.

This rearrangement joins TRBV21-1 to TRBJ2-1; checking the TCRdb D call of TRBD1 is not possible without DNA. TRBV21-1 is classified as a pseudogene. This CDR3 contains 21 residues. The CDR3 is CASSPPVLYQVGQVSYNEQFF.

The chain carries TRBV12-3 or TRBV12-4 and TRBJ1-5. The CDR3 totals 18 residues. The CDR3 reads CASSLGQGGPPSNQPQHF.

The chain combines TRBV12-3 or TRBV12-4 with TRBJ2-6; TCRdb's D call, TRBD2, is unchecked because there is no DNA. The CDR3 length is 19 residues. This chain's CDR3 is CASSWGPPGESSGANVLTF.

This sequence joins TRBV6-1 and TRBJ2-2; TCRdb names TRBD2, which stays unverified in the absence of DNA. CDR3 length: 16 amino acids. Germline-derived CDR1 and CDR2 are MNHNS and SASEGT. The CDR3: CASSAEAPLPTGELFF.